This TCR beta chain was profiled in a study of high-grade serous ovarian cancer treatment subgroups. Study-level background: Each sample yielded on average roughly 7,400 unique TCR beta rearrangements from around 14,000 reads. Study-wide points: Repertoire analysis covered CDR3 alone, not CDR1 or CDR2. Bulk tumor TCR sequencing gave no spatial information. Repertoire similarity ranged roughly 0.095 to 0.79 between tumors of one patient.

The V and J ends lost 3 bases and 4 bases, in that order; junction bases with no gene match: 5. This CDR3 is 14 amino acids long. Germline CDR1 SGDLS, CDR2 YYNGEE. The tumor samples were collected prior to definitive surgery or chemotherapy. The data were produced by immunoSEQ multiplex PCR, yet TCRdb's version contains in-frame clones alone and is incomplete. The sample shows thousands of clones, about three quarters of them seen only once. Of note for this clone: Its antigen is unknown.

The specimen sequenced was tumor tissue. This TCR derives from a human donor with high-grade serous ovarian cancer. V gene TRBV9 combines with J gene TRBJ2-3; 7 nucleotides match TRBD2. The CDR3 is CASSGGGFSDTQYF. CDR3 DNA: TGTGCCAGCAGCGGGGGGGGATTTTCAGATACGCAGTATTTT.